Only a few counts were recorded for the clone carrying this TCR beta chain. Antigen specificity is unknown. The data derive from a study of T cells after yellow fever vaccination. Study overall: Where fractions had low cell numbers, libraries were prepared from them with the SMART-Seq v4 Ultra Low Input RNA kit.

TCRdb reprocessed the 5' RACE reads with MiXCR, giving one entry per CDR3 protein. Here the sample spans under 400,000 distinct CDR3 sequences, 9.5% to 13% being singletons. CDR1 is MGHRA, CDR2 YSYEKL, per germline. CDR3 size: 16 residues. With 2 bases clipped from V and 8 bases from J, the junction kept 6 bases outside the gene matches. Study-wide points: Re-detected after boosting: most primary clones, 96% of CD4 and over 80% of CD8.

This sequence originates from a man in his late teens or twenties who received the YFV17D yellow fever vaccine. The chain links TRBV4-1 to TRBJ2-1; 13 bases are shared with TRBD2. Source: PBMCs, taken on the day of the first yellow fever vaccination. CDR3 bases: TGCGCCAGCAGCCAACCCTGGACTAGCGGGGGCGATGAGCAGTTCTTC. It encodes CASSQPWTSGGDEQFF.